This T cell receptor beta chain was documented in a study of CD8+ T cells in alopecia areata. The length of the CDR3 is 13 residues. V lost 6 bases to trimming and J lost 0 bases; unmatched junction nucleotides: 3. The V gene's germline CDR1 is SQVTM and CDR2 ANQGSEA. The sample's treatment: oral pan-JAK inhibitor, 5-10 mg twice daily. cDNA prepared by RNA extraction and subsequent reverse transcription served as the template for sequencing. Measured with immunoSEQ multiplex PCR; TCRdb has only the in-frame clones, and not every one. Of around 150,000 clones listed, about 71% are singletons. Here the sequenced sample was CD4+ T cells sorted from blood, taken at week 4, from a patient treated with tofacitinib. The receptor was isolated from a human donor with alopecia areata. The J gene is TRBJ1-1, the V gene TRBV29-1; 8 positions agree with TRBD1. The CDR3 is CSVETGVNTEAFF. The CDR3 nucleotides read TGCAGCGTCGAGACAGGGGTGAACACTGAAGCTTTCTTT.